The next 27 T cell receptor beta chains were all read from a single sample in a study of blood T cells in healthy people across ages (dated by TCRdb to the mid-2010s). Library method: 5' RACE. Sequencing took place on an Illumina HiSeq 2500. A second PCR of about 6 to 12 cycles was run with a J-beta primer mix and a sample-barcoded 5' primer. The raw public data were reprocessed by TCRdb itself: fastp quality trimming at Q25, MiXCR clonotype calling, in-frame beta chains only. Every entry covers one CDR3 protein and lists the most common genes and DNA from its rows. Within this sample are under 800,000 distinct CDR3 sequences, with roughly 21% of them counted one time only. The top ten clones comprise roughly 3.6% of the sample. Sequenced material: blood. These receptors came from a man aged 65 to 85 in good health.

This chain uses TRBV7-2 with TRBJ2-7, with 7 positions matching TRBD1. CDR3 length: 14 residues. V was pared by 0 bases and J by 3 bases, with 2 bases of the junction left unmatched. Germline CDR1 and CDR2: SGHTA and FQGNSA. The CDR3 protein is CASSLAGQVYEQYF. As DNA, the CDR3 is TGTGCCAGCAGCTTAGCCGGACAGGTCTACGAGCAGTACTTC.

V and J are TRBV20-1 and TRBJ2-1; 10 bases are a match to TRBD2. J gave up 3 bases and V 6 bases, and 11 bases lay outside the gene matches. The CDR3 covers 16 residues. Germline V gene lookup returns CDR1 DFQATT and CDR2 SNEGSKA (reference sequence). This CDR3 is CSAPPLAGVGYNEQFF. CDR3 DNA: TGCAGTGCCCCCCCTCTAGCGGGAGTAGGCTACAATGAGCAGTTCTTC.

The rearrangement joins TRBV15 to TRBJ2-5; the D is unclear. Germline loops: CDR1 LNHNV, CDR2 YYDKDF (reference sequence). The CDR3 runs to 14 residues. Trimming left V 1 base short and J 0 bases short, with 6 bases between. CDR3: CATSRVPNQETQYF. CDR3 DNA sequence: TGTGCCACCAGCAGAGTTCCTAACCAAGAGACCCAGTACTTC.

This clonotype was found a few times. The chain links TRBV6-2 or TRBV6-3 to TRBJ2-2; D gene ambiguous. V lost 11 bases and J lost 4, with 17 bases in between. The CDR3 covers 14 residues. CDR1 is MNHEY, CDR2 SVGEGT, per germline. The CDR3 DNA sequence: TGTGCCTCCCAACCGGGTGCACCCACCGGGGAGCTGTTTTTT. It yields the protein CASQPGAPTGELFF.

The chain is built from TRBV6-1 and TRBJ2-7; D gene unclear. V was pared by 3 bases and J by 11 bases, with 17 bases between. Germline V lookup: CDR1 MNHNS, CDR2 SASEGT. The CDR3 spans 13 residues. CDR3 amino acids: CASSEGPKNSEYF. The CDR3 DNA sequence: TGTGCCAGCAGTGAGGGCCCTAAAAACTCGGAGTACTTC.

This chain joins TRBV25-1 and TRBJ1-1; D is unresolved. V was clipped by 6 bases and J by 0 bases, with 14 bases between them. This CDR3 is 15 amino acids long. CDR1 is MGHDK and CDR2 is SYGVNS in the germline V gene. CDR3 region: CASRESLGLNTEAFF. In DNA form, the CDR3 reads TGTGCCAGCAGAGAGAGCTTGGGGTTGAACACTGAAGCTTTCTTT.

The J gene is TRBJ1-1, the V gene TRBV10-2; a possible D gene is TRBD1 (6 bases). Trimming stripped 5 bases from V and 3 bases from J, with 13 bases between. Germline V gene data show CDR1 as WSHSY and CDR2 as SAAADI. The CDR3 consists of 14 residues. CDR3 region: CASSRTAGDTEAFF. The CDR3 DNA is TGCGCCAGCAGTAGGACAGCCGGGGACACTGAAGCTTTCTTT.

The rearrangement joins TRBV28 to TRBJ1-4; 7 nucleotides align to TRBD1. V lost 6 bases to trimming and J lost 8 bases; unmatched junction nucleotides: 12. The CDR3 runs 15 residues. Germline values: CDR1 MDHEN, CDR2 SYDVKM. This CDR3 reads CASSDRTGSSEKLFF. The CDR3 nucleotides are TGTGCCAGCAGCGATAGGACAGGCTCTTCGGAAAAACTGTTTTTT.

J is TRBJ1-2 and V is TRBV6-5; D is unresolved. The germline V gene encodes CDR1 MNHEY and CDR2 SVGAGI. CDR3 length: 13 residues. Trimming cost V 6 bases and J 2 bases, with 10 bases left between them. CDR3 protein: CASREHGNYGYTF. The CDR3 coding sequence is TGTGCCAGCAGAGAACATGGCAACTATGGCTACACCTTC.

The chain uses TRBV7-9 and TRBJ1-3; D is perhaps TRBD1 (6 bases). Germline V gene sequence: CDR1 SEHNR, CDR2 FQNEAQ (reference sequence). The CDR3 is 16 amino acids. Trimming took off 5 bases at V and 6 bases at J, with 20 bases between the two ends. The CDR3 is CASSEVWTAAINTIYF. In DNA, the CDR3 is TGTGCCAGCAGCGAGGTCTGGACAGCGGCAATAAACACCATATATTTT.

This chain uses TRBV19 with TRBJ2-1; D is undetermined. The V gene lost 1 base and the J gene lost 1 base, with 11 bases spanning the gap. Per the germline V gene, CDR1 is LNHDA and CDR2 is SQIVND (reference sequence). This CDR3 has 16 residues. CDR3 sequence reads: CASSIGASRSYNEQFF. As DNA, the CDR3 is TGTGCCAGTAGTATAGGGGCGAGTAGATCCTACAATGAGCAGTTCTTC. The variable domain in full, with the rest retrieved from reference TRBV19 and TRBJ2-1, is DGGITQSPKYLFRKEGQNVTLSCEQNLNHDAMYWYRQDPGQGLRLIYYSQIVNDFQKGDIAEGYSVSREKKESFPLTVTSAQKNPTAFYLCASSIGASRSYNEQFFGPGTRLTVL.

This clonotype has ten or more counts. CDR3 residues: CASSLVRGETQYF. CDR3 DNA: TGTGCCAGCAGCTTGGTTAGGGGAGAGACCCAGTACTTC. V and J are TRBV12-3 or TRBV12-4 and TRBJ2-5, with D possibly TRBD1 on 5 matching bases. This CDR3 contains 13 residues. V shed 6 bases and J shed 4 bases, with 12 bases lying between them.

Only a few counts were recorded for this clonotype. The chain has TRBV7-8 and TRBJ1-4; possible D gene TRBD1, 5 bases. The CDR3 loop spans 13 amino acids. Between the trimmed V and J ends, which lost 5 bases and 7 bases, there was a span of 11 bases. Germline assignment: CDR1 SGHVS and CDR2 FQNEAQ. The DNA of the CDR3 is TGTGCCAGCAGCCCCCGACAGATTGAAAAACTGTTTTTT. This encodes CASSPRQIEKLFF.

This clonotype appeared a single time. The chain is built from TRBV20-1 and TRBJ2-5; the D is unclear. The CDR3 totals 14 residues. V lost 0 bases and J lost 2, with 10 bases in between. Germline CDR1 reads DFQATT; CDR2 reads SNEGSKA (reference sequence). The CDR3 region is CSARDRRPQETQYF. The CDR3 nucleotides read TGCAGTGCTAGAGATCGCCGCCCTCAAGAGACCCAGTACTTC.

The V and J genes are TRBV12-3 or TRBV12-4 and TRBJ2-3, with D unresolved. Trimming removed 1 base from V and 1 base from J, with 9 bases in between. The CDR3 sequence is 15 residues long. CDR3 sequence (DNA): TGTGCCAGCAGTTTAGGTCGCCCCCGCACAGATACGCAGTATTTT. Translation gives CASSLGRPRTDTQYF.

This sequence joins TRBV7-6 and TRBJ1-2, with D possibly being TRBD1 (5 bases). Deletions cut 8 bases from V and 6 bases from J, with 22 bases between. The germline CDR1 and CDR2 sequences are SGHVS and FNYEAQ. The CDR3 sequence is 15 residues long. The CDR3 region has the DNA TGTGCCAGCTTCGGCACGATAGACGGGGCCGATGGCTACACCTTC. This codes for CASFGTIDGADGYTF.

This chain connects TRBV6-6 to TRBJ2-5; D is unresolved. V was cut by 7 bases and J by 1 base, with 16 bases left in between. The CDR3 contains 15 residues. Germline CDR1 reads MNHNY; CDR2 reads SVGAGI (reference sequence). The CDR3 DNA reads as TGTGCCAGCACAAAGGATGGGCTCATCCAAGAGACCCAGTACTTC. Amino acids: CASTKDGLIQETQYF.

This clonotype came up a few times. The J gene is TRBJ2-7, the V gene TRBV20-1, with D perhaps matching TRBD1 or TRBD2 (5 bases each). Trimming took off 0 bases at V and 0 bases at J, with 9 bases between the two ends. Germline values: CDR1 DFQATT, CDR2 SNEGSKA (reference sequence). The CDR3 sequence is 14 residues long. The DNA for the CDR3 is TGCAGTGCTAGAGAGTGGGGGATCTCCTACGAGCAGTACTTC. This translates into CSAREWGISYEQYF.

The chain uses TRBV5-1 and TRBJ2-4, with a possible D match to TRBD2 (6 bases). Germline V gene lookup returns CDR1 SGHRS and CDR2 YFSETQ. Between the trimmed V and J ends, which lost 3 bases and 8 bases, there was a span of 15 bases. The CDR3 contains 14 residues. CDR3 protein: CASSSTGTGDIQYF. CDR3 in DNA: TGCGCCAGCAGCTCGACCGGGACGGGAGACATTCAGTACTTC.

Concerning this clonotype: One end of the junction fails to match germline, which may point to a read error. The chain carries TRBV5-1 and TRBJ2-1; 14 bases are shared with TRBD2. Germline lookup yields CDR1 SGHRS and CDR2 YFSETQ. CDR3 length: 16 amino acids. In nucleotides, the CDR3 is TGCGCCCGCAGCTTGGCCTTGGGACTAGCGGGAGCTGAGCAGTTCTTC. Protein sequence: CARSLALGLAGAEQFF.

This clonotype came up a few times. The J gene is TRBJ2-3, the V gene TRBV20-1, with D perhaps matching TRBD1 or TRBD2 (5 bases each). V was trimmed by 3 bases and J by 2 bases, leaving 12 bases between them. This CDR3 comprises 14 residues. The germline gives CDR1 DFQATT, CDR2 SNEGSKA (reference sequence). The CDR3 DNA reads as TGCAGTGCTAGCCCAATCGGGACCACAGATACGCAGTATTTT. This codes for CSASPIGTTDTQYF.

This clonotype was seen repeatedly, ten times or more. At one boundary the junction diverges from the germline segment, which might be a read error. The rearrangement links TRBV28 to TRBJ2-3, with TRBD2 as a possible D gene (5 bases). Per germline, CDR1 MDHEN and CDR2 SYDVKM. The CDR3 contains 16 residues. The CDR3 nucleotides are TGTGCCAGCAGTCGCGTAGGGAAGAGCCGGGGAGATACGCAGTACTTT. As protein: CASSRVGKSRGDTQYF.

Many counts were recorded for this clonotype. The CDR3 here is CSARAGGATDTQYF. The CDR3 DNA sequence: TGCAGTGCTAGGGCGGGGGGGGCCACAGATACGCAGTATTTT. This chain connects TRBV20-1 to TRBJ2-3, with 9 bases identical to TRBD2. With V trimmed by 3 bases and J by 2 bases, 3 bases remained unmatched. Germline loops: CDR1 DFQATT, CDR2 SNEGSKA (reference sequence). This CDR3 comprises 14 residues.

The CDR3 DNA sequence: TGTGCCAGCAGGTTTGGGGGACAGGCACAAGAGACCCAGTACTTC. Its protein product is CASRFGGQAQETQYF. The chain uses TRBV6-1 and TRBJ2-5, with TRBD1 identical over 8 bases. V trimming: 6 bases; J trimming: 2 bases; junction bases outside the gene matches: 8. Germline V CDR1 and CDR2: MNHNS, SASEGT. The CDR3 loop spans 15 amino acids.

Only one count was recorded for this clonotype. The chain has TRBV5-4 and TRBJ1-1; TRBD1 aligns across 8 bases. This CDR3 has 15 residues. The junction had 8 bases not matched to a gene; V was cut back by 3 bases and J by 4 bases. The V gene's germline CDR1 is SGHNT and CDR2 YYREEE (reference sequence). The DNA of the CDR3 is TGTGCCAGCAGCTCGAAGACAGGGGCTTTCACTGAAGCTTTCTTT. It encodes CASSSKTGAFTEAFF.

This sequence joins TRBV12-3 or TRBV12-4 and TRBJ2-3; D possibly corresponds to TRBD1 (6 bases). The CDR3 covers 11 residues. The V gene lost 6 bases and the J gene lost 9 bases, with 10 bases spanning the gap. The CDR3 DNA is TGTGCCAGCAGCGCGACAGGAACGCAGTATTTT. It translates to CASSATGTQYF.

This clonotype occurred a few times. V is TRBV4-3 and J is TRBJ2-1; D is ambiguous. Germline-derived CDR1 and CDR2 are LGHNA and YSLEER. The CDR3 runs 14 residues. V shed 0 bases and J shed 8 bases, with 11 bases lying between them. CDR3: CASSQDRLSDEQFF. Here the CDR3 DNA reads TGCGCCAGCAGCCAAGATCGGCTCAGTGATGAGCAGTTCTTC.